Listed below are T cell receptor beta chains from one sample, sequenced in a study of Ad26.COV2.S vaccination and SARS-CoV-2 variants. Libraries were prepared by immunoSEQ multiplex PCR; TCRdb keeps only in-frame clonotypes and omits some of them. This table has some 320,000 clones, around 83% appearing once. The sequenced sample was peripheral blood, obtained in a trial of Ad26.COV2.S vaccine versus placebo. The receptors come from a person aged 18-60 years who received the Ad26.COV2.S COVID-19 vaccine or a placebo. Both conserved end residues are part of each CDR3. A D gene is named only where the DNA matches it firmly. The listing skips clone size in some rows; elsewhere it reads once, few, many or a size class.

>TRBV6-5|NA|NA|TRBJ1-2
CASSYEGLYGYTF
TGTGCCAGCAGTTACGAAGGGCTCTATGGCTACACCTTC
>TRBV27|TRBD1|NA|TRBJ1-1
CASSTTGVKAFF
TGTGCCAGCAGCACTACAGGGGTTAAAGCTTTCTTT
>TRBV4-1|NA|NA|TRBJ1-2
CASSQGGIYGYTF
TGCGCCAGCAGCCAGGGCGGTATCTATGGCTACACCTTC
>TRBV2|NA|NA|TRBJ1-3
CASRKTQGTGNTIYF
TGTGCCAGCAGAAAGACCCAGGGCACCGGAAACACCATATATTTT
>TRBV10-2|TRBD1|few|TRBJ2-7
CASSDRGREQYF
TGCGCCAGCAGTGACAGGGGGCGGGAGCAGTACTTC
>TRBV6-5|TRBD1|once|TRBJ2-5
CASREGQAKQETQYF
TGTGCCAGCAGAGAGGGACAGGCAAAACAAGAGACCCAGTACTTC
>TRBV7-2|TRBD2|NA|TRBJ2-5
CASSKRTSGGAFLAETQYF
TGTGCCAGCAGCAAGCGGACTAGCGGGGGGGCGTTTCTTGCCGAGACCCAGTACTTC
>TRBV30|NA|NA|TRBJ1-1
CAWSAGLNTEAFF
TGTGCCTGGAGTGCAGGGTTGAACACTGAAGCTTTCTTT
>TRBV20-1|TRBD1|once|TRBJ1-6
CSASAHRDRVSPLHF
TGCAGTGCTAGTGCTCACCGGGACAGGGTCTCACCCCTCCACTTT
>TRBV3-1/TRBV3-2|TRBD1|NA|TRBJ2-7
CASSHPAGGYEQYF
TGTGCCAGCAGCCACCCAGCAGGGGGCTACGAGCAGTACTTC
>TRBV19|TRBD1|NA|TRBJ1-5
CASSARGYKEHF
TGTGCCAGTAGTGCCAGGGGGTATAAGGAGCATTTT
>TRBV5-4|TRBD2|NA|TRBJ2-7
CASSLGSSGGSYEQYF
TGTGCCAGCAGCTTGGGTTCTAGCGGGGGCTCCTACGAGCAGTACTTC
>TRBV18|NA|NA|TRBJ2-3
CASSPLRGRDTQYF
TGTGCCAGCTCACCACTCCGGGGGCGGGATACGCAGTATTTT
>TRBV6-5|TRBD1|NA|TRBJ2-7
CASSKGTGRYEQYF
TGTGCCAGCAGTAAGGGGACAGGTCGGTACGAGCAGTACTTC
>TRBV9|NA|NA|TRBJ1-2
CASSPRVRDGYTF
TGTGCCAGCAGTCCGAGAGTCAGGGATGGCTACACCTTC
>TRBV3-1/TRBV3-2|NA|NA|TRBJ2-7
CASSQDTLSYEQYF
TGTGCCAGCAGCCAAGATACACTGTCCTACGAGCAGTACTTC
>TRBV5-4|NA|NA|TRBJ1-2
CASSFLGGAGYTF
TGTGCCAGCAGCTTTCTGGGGGGCGCAGGCTACACCTTC
>TRBV4-1|TRBD1|NA|TRBJ2-3
CASSQDFAGGNTQYF
TGCGCCAGCAGCCAAGATTTTGCAGGGGGCAACACGCAGTATTTT
>TRBV29-1|NA|NA|TRBJ1-1
CSVGWSMNTEAFF
TGCAGCGTCGGATGGAGTATGAACACTGAAGCTTTCTTT
>TRBV16|NA|NA|TRBJ1-3
CASSPVRGIGNTIYF
TGTGCCAGCAGCCCCGTCCGGGGGATTGGAAACACCATATATTTT
>TRBV4-3|NA|NA|TRBJ1-5
CASSLGPSNQPQHF
TGCGCCAGCAGCTTAGGGCCTAGCAATCAGCCCCAGCATTTT
>TRBV7-9|NA|once|TRBJ2-7
CASSLDRGAGQYF
TGTGCCAGCAGCTTAGATCGGGGTGCTGGGCAGTACTTC
>TRBV2|NA|NA|TRBJ1-2
CASSLHRTANYGYTF
TGTGCCAGCAGTCTCCACCGGACGGCGAACTATGGCTACACCTTC
>TRBV13|NA|NA|TRBJ1-4
CASSIQATNEKLFF
TGTGCCAGCAGCATACAAGCAACTAATGAAAAACTGTTTTTT
>TRBV7-9|NA|NA|TRBJ1-1
CASSLRGEAFF
TGTGCCAGCAGCTTACGCGGGGAAGCTTTCTTT
>TRBV30|TRBD1|NA|TRBJ1-2
CAWSVTGQVPGYTF
TGTGCCTGGAGTGTGACCGGACAGGTTCCTGGCTACACCTTC
>TRBV18|TRBD1|NA|TRBJ1-6
CASSHQDRDPNSPLHF
TGTGCCAGCTCCCACCAGGACAGGGACCCCAATTCACCCCTCCACTTT
>TRBV3-1/TRBV3-2|NA|NA|TRBJ2-3
CASSRRQGTDTQYF
TGTGCCAGCAGCCGCAGACAGGGCACAGATACGCAGTATTTT
>TRBV10-3|NA|NA|TRBJ1-2
CAISEARVNGGYTF
TGTGCCATCAGTGAGGCCAGGGTAAACGGGGGCTACACCTTC
>TRBV18|NA|NA|TRBJ1-1
CASSPRGNTEAFF
TGTGCCAGCTCACCACGGGGGAACACTGAAGCTTTCTTT
>TRBV10-3|NA|NA|TRBJ1-5
CAIRIAGSSNQPQHF
TGTGCCATCAGAATAGCCGGGAGTAGCAATCAGCCCCAGCATTTT
>TRBV3-1/TRBV3-2|NA|few|TRBJ1-6
CASRRYRDAGAGNSPLHF
TGTGCCAGCAGGCGGTACAGGGACGCGGGAGCGGGAAATTCACCCCTCCACTTT
>TRBV18|NA|NA|TRBJ2-7
CASSPAGRGQYF
TGTGCCAGCTCACCAGCGGGGAGAGGTCAGTACTTC
>TRBV5-6|TRBD1|NA|TRBJ2-7
CASSSLGQGGEQYF
TGTGCCAGCAGCTCCCTGGGACAGGGTGGGGAGCAGTACTTC
>TRBV7-2|NA|NA|TRBJ2-2
CASRGHMTGELFF
TGTGCCAGCCGCGGGCACATGACCGGGGAGCTGTTTTTT
>TRBV5-5|TRBD1|NA|TRBJ1-5
CASSLGQGAGGNQPQHF
TGTGCCAGCAGCTTGGGCCAGGGGGCCGGCGGCAATCAGCCCCAGCATTTT
>TRBV27|NA|NA|TRBJ1-2
CASSSLTALRGYTF
TGTGCCAGCAGTTCCCTGACAGCCCTTAGAGGCTACACCTTC
>TRBV18|TRBD1|NA|TRBJ1-6
CASSPSGTGGLGSPLHF
TGTGCCAGCTCACCTAGTGGGACAGGGGGCTTAGGATCACCCCTCCACTTT
>TRBV7-2|NA|NA|TRBJ2-5
CASSLAGQKGETQYF
TGTGCCAGCAGCTTAGCGGGACAAAAGGGAGAGACCCAGTACTTC
>TRBV2|NA|NA|TRBJ2-5
CASSLFGGPQETQYF
TGTGCCAGCAGCCTTTTCGGGGGCCCACAAGAGACCCAGTACTTC
>TRBV19|NA|NA|TRBJ2-3
CASRERSTDTQYF
TGTGCCAGTAGGGAGAGGAGCACAGATACGCAGTATTTT
>TRBV18|TRBD1|NA|TRBJ2-7
CASSRRGDRKNPSTNEQYF
TGTGCCAGCTCACGCCGTGGGGACAGAAAAAACCCATCAACGAACGAGCAGTACTTC
>TRBV5-5|NA|NA|TRBJ1-1
CASSFGGTMNTEAFF
TGTGCCAGCAGCTTCGGCGGAACAATGAACACTGAAGCTTTCTTT